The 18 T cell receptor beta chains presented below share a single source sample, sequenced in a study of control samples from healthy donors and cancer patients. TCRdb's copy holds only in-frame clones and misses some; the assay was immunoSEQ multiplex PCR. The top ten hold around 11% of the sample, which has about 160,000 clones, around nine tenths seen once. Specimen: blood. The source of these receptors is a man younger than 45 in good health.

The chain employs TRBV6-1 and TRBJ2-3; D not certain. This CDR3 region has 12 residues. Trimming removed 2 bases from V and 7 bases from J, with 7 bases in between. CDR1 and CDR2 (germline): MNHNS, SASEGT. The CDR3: CASSELRNTQYF. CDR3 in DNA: TGTGCCAGCAGTGAACTGAGAAATACGCAGTATTTT.

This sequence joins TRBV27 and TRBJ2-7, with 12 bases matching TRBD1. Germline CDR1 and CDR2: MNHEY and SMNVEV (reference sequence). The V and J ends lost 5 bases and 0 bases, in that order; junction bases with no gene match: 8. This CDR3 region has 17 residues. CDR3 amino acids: CASSRGTGGSSSYEQYF. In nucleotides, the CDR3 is TGTGCCAGCAGTCGAGGGACAGGGGGCTCCAGCTCCTACGAGCAGTACTTC.

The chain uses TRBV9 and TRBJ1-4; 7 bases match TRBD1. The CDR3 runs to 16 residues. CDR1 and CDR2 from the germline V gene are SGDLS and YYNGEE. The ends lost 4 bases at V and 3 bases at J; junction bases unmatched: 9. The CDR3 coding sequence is TGTGCCAGCAGCTCCTTATCCGGGACAGCTAATGAAAAACTGTTTTTT. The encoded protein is CASSSLSGTANEKLFF.

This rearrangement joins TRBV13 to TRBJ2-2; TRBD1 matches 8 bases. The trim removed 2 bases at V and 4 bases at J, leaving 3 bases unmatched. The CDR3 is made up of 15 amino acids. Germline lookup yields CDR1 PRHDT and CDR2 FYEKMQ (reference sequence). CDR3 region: CASSLYQGATGELFF. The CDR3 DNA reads TGTGCCAGCAGCTTATATCAGGGGGCCACCGGGGAGCTGTTTTTT.

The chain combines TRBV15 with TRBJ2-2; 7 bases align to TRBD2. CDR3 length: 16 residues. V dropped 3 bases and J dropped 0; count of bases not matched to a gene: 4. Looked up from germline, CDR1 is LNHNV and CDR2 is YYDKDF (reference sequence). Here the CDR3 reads CATSRGGKTNTGELFF. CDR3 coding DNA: TGTGCCACCAGCAGGGGGGGGAAAACGAACACCGGGGAGCTGTTTTTT.

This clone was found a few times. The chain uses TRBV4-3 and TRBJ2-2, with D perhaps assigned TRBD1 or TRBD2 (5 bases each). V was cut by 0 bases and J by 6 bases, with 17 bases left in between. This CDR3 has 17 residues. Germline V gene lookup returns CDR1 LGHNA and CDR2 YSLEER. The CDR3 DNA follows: TGCGCCAGCAGCCAAGATTTGTCTCGGTTGGGGGCCGGGGAGCTGTTTTTT. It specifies CASSQDLSRLGAGELFF.

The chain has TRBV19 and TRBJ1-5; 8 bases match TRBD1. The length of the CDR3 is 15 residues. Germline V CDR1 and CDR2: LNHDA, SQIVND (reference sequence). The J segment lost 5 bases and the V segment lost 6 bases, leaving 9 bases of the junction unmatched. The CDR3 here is CASRPDRGTYQPQHF. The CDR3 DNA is TGTGCCAGTAGGCCTGACAGGGGAACATATCAGCCCCAGCATTTT.

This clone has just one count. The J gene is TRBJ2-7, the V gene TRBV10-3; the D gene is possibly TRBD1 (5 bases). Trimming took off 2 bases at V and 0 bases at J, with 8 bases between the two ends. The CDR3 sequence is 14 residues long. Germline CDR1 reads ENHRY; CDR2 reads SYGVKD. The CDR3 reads CAISEGATSYEQYF. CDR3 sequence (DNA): TGTGCCATCAGTGAGGGGGCGACCTCCTACGAGCAGTACTTC.

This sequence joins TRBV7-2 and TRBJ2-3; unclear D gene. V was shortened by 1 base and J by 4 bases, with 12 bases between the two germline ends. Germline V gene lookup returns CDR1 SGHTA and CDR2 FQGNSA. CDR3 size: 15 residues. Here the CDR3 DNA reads TGTGCCAGCAGCTTAGTCCCGGATTGGGCAGATACGCAGTATTTT. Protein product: CASSLVPDWADTQYF.

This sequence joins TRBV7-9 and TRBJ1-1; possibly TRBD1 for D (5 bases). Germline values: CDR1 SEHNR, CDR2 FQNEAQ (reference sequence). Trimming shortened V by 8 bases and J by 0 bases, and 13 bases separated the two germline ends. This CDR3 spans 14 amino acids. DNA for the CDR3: TGTGCCAGCGGAGGGGTTTCCATGAACACTGAAGCTTTCTTT. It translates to CASGGVSMNTEAFF.

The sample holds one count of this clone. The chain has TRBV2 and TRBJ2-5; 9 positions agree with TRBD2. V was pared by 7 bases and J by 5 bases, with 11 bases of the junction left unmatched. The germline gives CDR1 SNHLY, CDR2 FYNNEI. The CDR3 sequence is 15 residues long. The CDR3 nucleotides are TGTGCCAGCACGAGTGGGCGGGGGGGCCCGGAGACCCAGTACTTC. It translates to CASTSGRGGPETQYF.

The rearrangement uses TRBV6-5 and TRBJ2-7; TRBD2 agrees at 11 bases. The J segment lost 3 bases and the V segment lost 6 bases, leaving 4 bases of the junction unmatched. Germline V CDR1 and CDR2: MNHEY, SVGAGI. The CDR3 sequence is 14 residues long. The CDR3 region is CASSRLAGNYEQYF. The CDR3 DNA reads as TGTGCCAGCAGCCGACTAGCGGGGAACTACGAGCAGTACTTC.

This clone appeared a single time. CDR3 amino acids: CASSYSRDMNTEAFF. The CDR3 bases are TGTGCCAGCAGTTACTCCCGGGACATGAACACTGAAGCTTTCTTT. This sequence joins TRBV6-5 and TRBJ1-1; a possible D gene is TRBD1 (6 bases). The CDR3 is made up of 15 amino acids. Trimming removed 0 bases from V and 0 bases from J, with 8 bases in between. The V gene's germline CDR1 is MNHEY and CDR2 SVGAGI.

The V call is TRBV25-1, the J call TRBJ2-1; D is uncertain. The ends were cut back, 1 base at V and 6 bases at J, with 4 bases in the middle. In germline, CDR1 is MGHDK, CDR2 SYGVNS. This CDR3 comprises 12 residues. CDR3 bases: TGTGCCAGCAGTGAATTAGGCAATGAGCAGTTCTTC. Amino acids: CASSELGNEQFF.

The DNA for the CDR3 is TGCAGTGCGGGGGACAGCTACGAGCAGTACTTC. Translating it yields CSAGDSYEQYF. The chain has TRBV20-1 and TRBJ2-7, with 7 bases matching TRBD1. V was clipped by 6 bases and J by 3 bases; unmatched bases: 2. Germline-derived CDR1 and CDR2 are DFQATT and SNEGSKA (reference sequence). The CDR3 contains 11 residues.

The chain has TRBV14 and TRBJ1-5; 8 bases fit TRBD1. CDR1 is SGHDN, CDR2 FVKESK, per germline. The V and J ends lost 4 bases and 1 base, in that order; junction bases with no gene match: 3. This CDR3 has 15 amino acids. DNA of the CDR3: TGTGCCAGCAGCCCGGACAGGGAAAGCAATCAGCCCCAGCATTTT. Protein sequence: CASSPDRESNQPQHF.

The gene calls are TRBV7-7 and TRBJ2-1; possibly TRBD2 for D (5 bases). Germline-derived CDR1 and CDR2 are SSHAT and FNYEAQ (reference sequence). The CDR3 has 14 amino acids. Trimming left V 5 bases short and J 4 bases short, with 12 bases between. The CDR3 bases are TGTGCCAGCAGCCCAGCGGAAAAGTACAATGAGCAGTTCTTC. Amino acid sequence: CASSPAEKYNEQFF.

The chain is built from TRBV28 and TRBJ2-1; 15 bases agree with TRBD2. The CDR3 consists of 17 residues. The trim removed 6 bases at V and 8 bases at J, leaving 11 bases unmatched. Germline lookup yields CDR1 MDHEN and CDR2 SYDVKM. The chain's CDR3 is CASRWTSGRAGSDEQFF. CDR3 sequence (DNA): TGTGCCAGCAGATGGACTAGCGGGAGGGCCGGGTCGGATGAGCAGTTCTTC. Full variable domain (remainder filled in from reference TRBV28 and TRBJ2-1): DVKVTQSSRYLVKRTGEKVFLECVQDMDHENMFWYRQDPGLGLRLIYFSYDVKMKEKGDIPEGYSVSREKKERFSLILESASTNQTSMYLCASRWTSGRAGSDEQFFGPGTRLTVL.